This is a list of T cell receptor beta chains from one sample in a study of T-cell reconstitution after alpha-beta-depleted transplantation in children. TCRdb fed the PCR reads into MiXCR, producing one record per CDR3 protein. The sample lists about 72,000 distinct CDR3 sequences; roughly 6.6% were seen once. Specimen: PBMCs from the stem cell graft donor, collected from the stem cell graft. These receptors were obtained from a human donor who donated a stem cell graft to a child with acute lymphoblastic leukemia. Both conserved end residues are part of each CDR3. A D gene is named only where the DNA matches it firmly. Some rows mark clone size as missing; the rest say once, few, many or name a class of expanded clone.

length	V	D	J	size	DNA	CDR3
14	TRBV28	NA	TRBJ1-5	NA	TGTGCCAGCAGTCGGCTGGAGAGCAATCAGCCCCAGCATTTT	CASSRLESNQPQHF
12	TRBV7-9	NA	TRBJ2-1	many	TGTGCCAGCAGCTTAGAGGCTAGCAGCAATGACTTC	CASSLEASSNDF
15	TRBV25-1	NA	TRBJ1-1	many	TGTGCCAGCAGGATTCCCGGAGCAGGGAACACTGAAGCTTTCTTT	CASRIPGAGNTEAFF
13	TRBV11-3	NA	TRBJ1-1	NA	TGTGCCAGCAGCTTAGATCTTCGAAGTGAAGCTTTCTTT	CASSLDLRSEAFF
16	TRBV5-1	TRBD2	TRBJ2-2	many	TGCGCCAGCAGCTTGGTCACCGGGACTAGGGACGGGGAGCTGTTTTTT	CASSLVTGTRDGELFF
13	TRBV7-7	NA	TRBJ2-1	many	TGTGCTAGCAGCCAAGGGAGAGAAAGTGAGCAGTTCTTC	CASSQGRESEQFF
17	TRBV19	TRBD2	TRBJ2-3	few	TGTGCCAGTAGTCTCTCCTCTTTACGGGGGGGCCAAGATACGCAGTATTTT	CASSLSSLRGGQDTQYF
12	TRBV2	NA	TRBJ1-1	NA	TGTGCCTTCTGGGGGGGGGAGACTGAAGCTTTCTTT	CAFWGGETEAFF
12	TRBV20-1	NA	TRBJ1-1	NA	TGCAGTGCTATCAGGGTGGGGACTGAAGCTTTCTTT	CSAIRVGTEAFF
14	TRBV10-3	TRBD1	TRBJ2-3	NA	TGTGCCATCAGCCGACAGGGAAAGACAGATACGCAGTATTTT	CAISRQGKTDTQYF
14	TRBV5-1	NA	TRBJ1-5	many	TGCGCCAGCAGCTTGGACGGGCTAAACCAGCCCCAGCATTTT	CASSLDGLNQPQHF
12	TRBV19	NA	TRBJ1-5	NA	TGTGCCAGTATGGGAGGGTATCAGCCCCAGCATTTT	CASMGGYQPQHF
16	TRBV14	TRBD2	TRBJ2-1	NA	TGTGCCAGCAGCCAAGATCTAAGACTAGCTGTCAATGAGCAGTTCTTC	CASSQDLRLAVNEQFF
15	TRBV20-1	TRBD1	TRBJ2-1	many	TGCAGTTCTAGAGATATCGGACAGGGTACCCATGAGCAGTTCTTC	CSSRDIGQGTHEQFF
12	TRBV4-2	NA	TRBJ1-1	NA	TGTGCCAGCAGTGACGGCAGAACTGAAGCTTTCTTT	CASSDGRTEAFF
15	TRBV10-1	TRBD1	TRBJ2-2	few	TGCGCCAGCAGCCGGGACAGGGTAAACACCGGGGAGCTGTTTTTT	CASSRDRVNTGELFF
16	TRBV7-2	TRBD2	TRBJ2-7	few	TGTGCCAGCAGCCCCACCCAGCGGGAGGTTGCCTACGAGCAGTACTTC	CASSPTQREVAYEQYF
17	TRBV5-1	NA	TRBJ1-2	many	TGCGCCAGCAGCTTGAGGGGGGCGCGTGAAAGGGAGTATGGCTACACCTTC	CASSLRGAREREYGYTF
14	TRBV28	TRBD1	TRBJ1-1	few	TGTGCCAGCAGGGAGGGGCTCCCGACAGGGGTGGCTTTCTTT	CASREGLPTGVAFF
14	TRBV4-3	NA	TRBJ2-1	NA	TGCGCCAGCAGCCAAGATCAGTGGTTCAATGAGCAGTTCTTC	CASSQDQWFNEQFF
15	TRBV12-3/TRBV12-4	NA	TRBJ2-7	NA	TGTGCCAGCATTCCGCTCACGACAGTGACCTACGAGCAGTACTTC	CASIPLTTVTYEQYF
13	TRBV6-4	NA	TRBJ1-6	many	TGTGCCAGCAGTGACTCGCATGGCTCACCCCTCCACTTT	CASSDSHGSPLHF
13	TRBV18	NA	TRBJ1-1	many	TGTGCCAGCTCAGGGGCGGGAAACACTGAAGCTTTCTTT	CASSGAGNTEAFF
13	TRBV6-5	NA	TRBJ2-1	many	TGTGCCAGCAGTTACCCGGGAAACAATGAGCAGTTCTTC	CASSYPGNNEQFF
15	TRBV25-1	TRBD1	TRBJ2-7	many	TGTGCCAGCAGTGAATGGGGGACAGGGGTCGACGAGCAGTACTTC	CASSEWGTGVDEQYF
15	TRBV12-5	NA	TRBJ1-6	NA	TGTGCTAGTGGTTCGAGGGGTGGGGATAATTCACCCCTCCACTTT	CASGSRGGDNSPLHF
17	TRBV7-9	TRBD2	TRBJ2-6	many	TGTGCCAGCAGCTCCAGGACTAGCGGATCTGGGGCCAACGTCCTGACTTTC	CASSSRTSGSGANVLTF
14	TRBV7-2	NA	TRBJ2-1	NA	TGTGCCAGCAGCGAAAGCCTAGCCGGCAATGAGCAGTTCTTC	CASSESLAGNEQFF
13	TRBV12-3/TRBV12-4	NA	TRBJ1-2	many	TGTGCCAGCAGTTTGACCCTACAGGGTAGGTCCCCATTC	CASSLTLQGRSPF
12	TRBV7-2	NA	TRBJ2-5	once	TGTGCCAGCAGCCAAGGTGGGGTAACCCAGTACTTC	CASSQGGVTQYF
18	TRBV4-2	TRBD2	TRBJ2-2	many	TGTGCCAGCAGCCGGGGACTAGCGGGGGGCGCGGACACCGGGGAGCTGTTTTTT	CASSRGLAGGADTGELFF
14	TRBV11-1	NA	TRBJ2-1	few	TGTGCCAGCAGCCCCCCAGGGTTATCAGGAGAGCAGTTCTTC	CASSPPGLSGEQFF
13	TRBV19	TRBD1	TRBJ1-1	NA	TGTGCCATCCGGGACAGCATGAACACTGAAGCTTTCTTT	CAIRDSMNTEAFF
17	TRBV11-2	TRBD1	TRBJ1-6	NA	TGTGCCAGCAGCCAAGGTCCGGGACAGGGGAGGAATTCACCCCTCCACTTT	CASSQGPGQGRNSPLHF
13	TRBV20-1	TRBD1	TRBJ2-1	many	TGCAGTGCTAGGGACAGGGGGCGGAATGAGCAGTTCTTC	CSARDRGRNEQFF
15	TRBV2	TRBD1	TRBJ2-2	many	TGTGCCAGCAGACCAGACAGGGCGAAAAACGGGGAGCTGTTTTTT	CASRPDRAKNGELFF
17	TRBV5-6	NA	TRBJ2-2	many	TGTGCCAGCATCACAGGCCTTACAGCCATGAACACCGGGGAGCTGTTTTTT	CASITGLTAMNTGELFF